What follows is one TCR beta chain and its context. Its antigen is not yet known. No base quality information exists; no much larger clone differs at one position. This entry comes from a study of blood T cell repertoires in COVID-19 (TCRdb year 2020). In terms of the full investigation: The collaborator samples originated in the United States, Italy and Spain and spanned the acute and convalescent phases of COVID-19. A freely available public database, intended as a resource for researchers studying the immune response to SARS-CoV-2, is where the repertoires were released. A de-identified subject ID, COVID-19 status, age in years and sex were almost always included in the sample metadata. Where available, HLA class I and class II types were obtained from metadata supplied by the sample provider rather than from assay-based typing. The samples were drawn from the first 160 participants of the ongoing ImmuneRACE study and from 950 to 1,500 subjects provided by 6 global collaborators. Subjects who had been exposed to COVID-19, were actively infected with it, or had recovered from it provided the deeply sampled blood TCRbeta repertoires that made up the dataset. The material from the prospective study consisted of cDNA or gDNA derived from T cells, B-cell-depleted T cells, or PBMCs.

TCRbeta CDR3 regions were amplified from genomic DNA by means of the immunoSEQ Assay, a bias-controlled multiplex PCR. In the paper's pipeline: Within the assay, amplification of reference gene primers was used to estimate how many nucleated cells each sample contained. To quantify the absolute abundance of each unique TCRbeta CDR3 rearrangement, sequence reads were collapsed and filtered. For each sample, productive Simpson clonality was calculated as the square root of Simpson's diversity index over productive rearrangements. This is the immuneACCESS table as TCRdb keeps it, with only in-frame sequences that have V and J called. A part of the clones is gone; compared with another copy, unresolved V genes explain less than half, and the rest is unexplained. V, J and clone size are taken as reported in that table, and D and trimming were inferred from the DNA itself. The sample table lists fewer than 300,000 clones, roughly nine tenths of them with a count of one. Roughly 2.3% of the sample rests with the top ten.

One collaborating source in Seattle enrolled patients during active infection and followed them longitudinally through the course of disease. Whole blood was collected in K2EDTA tubes by collaborating institutions according to the institutions' own protocols. For TCRbeta analysis, collaborators shipped samples in one of three forms: frozen whole blood, isolated PBMCs, or DNA extracted from either of those sample types. Study-wide conclusions, independent of this receptor: The quantity of clinical and demographic metadata differed by source and by participant and was supplied without curation.

V was cut back by 1 base and J by 2 bases, leaving a gap of 18 bases between them. Its CDR3 holds 17 amino acids, cysteine through phenylalanine. Only CDR3 DNA remains: 51 bases, in frame from the first base. CDR1 and CDR2 were assigned from the germline V gene as MGHRA and YSYEKL. The source material was peripheral blood. The sequence joins TRBV4-1 to TRBJ2-7; a tentative D match to TRBD2 spans 5 bases. The clonotype originates from a woman between 25 and 40 years old with COVID-19, enrolled during active disease. For the CDR3, the sequence is CASSQALRIGSPYEQYF. The DNA is TGCGCCAGCAGCCAAGCCCTGAGAATAGGGAGCCCCTACGAGCAGTACTTC.